This paragraph covers one TCR beta chain sequence. The sample belongs to a study of blood T cell repertoires in COVID-19. Study as a whole: Acute and convalescent COVID-19 samples came from the United States, Italy and Spain.

The germline V gene encodes CDR1 MNHEY and CDR2 SVGEGT. V was pared by 4 bases and J by 9 bases, with 6 bases of the junction left unmatched. This CDR3 region has 13 residues. Original analysis: Reference gene primers were amplified, and this amplification served to estimate nucleated cell counts. Clones were read by immunoSEQ multiplex PCR, and TCRdb kept only the in-frame ones, dropping some. Clone size and V and J calls were adopted from that table, with D and trimming inferred from the DNA. Found here are about 260,000 clones, 87% of them singletons; the top ten hold approximately 1.4%. The clonotype was recovered from a woman aged 40 to 50 who had recovered from COVID-19. This chain connects TRBV6-2 or TRBV6-3 to TRBJ1-1, with TRBD1 matching 9 bases. Sequenced sample: peripheral blood. For the CDR3, the DNA is TGTGCCAGCAGTTTACGGACAGGGGAAAAAGCTTTCTTT. Protein: CASSLRTGEKAFF.